What follows is one T cell receptor beta chain and its context. Its antigen is as yet unknown. The data are from a study of shared clonotypes between healthy human individuals. Study details: Used for every donor were three CD4 naive, three CD4 memory, two CD8 naive and one CD8 memory plate.

Findings and caveats of the study: On the whole, naive subsets had larger estimated richness than memory subsets had.

Once extracted for a subset, genomic DNA was divided evenly among several immunoSEQ plates. The protocol was immunoSEQ multiplex PCR, while the TCRdb copy is restricted to in-frame clones and leaves out a portion. The sample holds 980,000 or so clones, over 60% seen once. The specimen sequenced was memory CD4+ T cells sorted from blood. Stated subset: CD45RA-negative fraction. The TCR originated in a man between 18 and 29 years old in good health.

Here the CDR3 DNA reads TGTGCCAGCAGTTTACCCGGTTCCTATGGCTACACCTTC. This translates into CASSLPGSYGYTF. This chain uses TRBV6-5 with TRBJ1-2; D not resolved. V was shortened by 4 bases and J by 4 bases, with 10 bases between the two germline ends. Germline CDR1 and CDR2: MNHEY and SVGAGI. The CDR3 consists of 13 residues.